This record concerns one TCR beta chain sequence. Authors' methods: Reference gene primer amplification yielded estimated nucleated cell counts. The protocol was immunoSEQ multiplex PCR, while the TCRdb copy is restricted to in-frame clones and leaves out a portion. V, J and clone size were drawn from that table, and D and trimming were deduced from the DNA. The repertoire has fewer than 350,000 clones, around 90% of them found once; the top ten carry about 1.8%. This entry comes from a study of blood T cell repertoires in COVID-19. Study at large: T cells, B-cell-depleted T cells, or PBMCs provided the cDNA or gDNA that served as material.

Looked up from germline, CDR1 is SGHVS and CDR2 is FQNEAQ. Germline trimming cut 5 bases from V and 1 base from J; bases unmatched to any gene: 5. This CDR3 has 14 amino acids. The age range of participants was about 18 to 100 years, with residence in around 22 US areas. Cohorts were assigned according to the clinical history that participants reported. The sequence derives from a woman under 30 with acute COVID-19. Sequences were obtained from PBMCs or T cells enriched from blood (not recorded which). The chain links TRBV7-8 to TRBJ2-7; TRBD2 aligns across 7 bases. The CDR3 loop is CASSPGTNSYEQYF. The CDR3 DNA reads as TGTGCCAGCAGCCCCGGGACTAATTCCTACGAGCAGTACTTC. Variable domain in full (rest from reference TRBV7-8 and TRBJ2-7): GAGVSQSPRYKVAKRGQDVALRCDPISGHVSLFWYQQALGQGPEFLTYFQNEAQLDKSGLPSDRFFAERPEGSVSTLKIQRTQQEDSAVYLCASSPGTNSYEQYFGPGTRLTVT.